The 21 T cell receptor beta chains given below trace back to one sample, sequenced in a study of cytomegalovirus exposure and HLA in healthy donors. The PCR ran on 60 Vbeta and 13 Jbeta primers. Clones were read by immunoSEQ multiplex PCR, and TCRdb kept only the in-frame ones, dropping some. This sample has 95,000 to 100,000 clones; approximately 76% occur once, and the top ten carry about 4.3%. What was sequenced was PBMCs. Source of these receptors: a man aged 35 to 55 in good health and CMV-seronegative.

V is TRBV18 and J is TRBJ1-2; 9 nucleotides align to TRBD1. CDR1 is KGHSH and CDR2 is LQKENI in the germline V gene. The CDR3 is 14 amino acids. Unmatched junction bases numbered 5, after V lost 7 bases and J lost 2 bases. In DNA, the CDR3 is TGTGCCAGCTATAAGGACAGGGGCAACTATGGCTACACCTTC. This translates into CASYKDRGNYGYTF. The whole variable domain, remainder taken from reference TRBV18 and TRBJ1-2, is NAGVMQNPRHLVRRRGQEARLRCSPMKGHSHVYWYRQLPEEGLKFMVYLQKENIIDESGMPKERFSAEFPKEGPSILRIQQVVRGDSAAYFCASYKDRGNYGYTFGSGTRLTVV.

The CDR3 is CASSKLAGTYNEQFF. The CDR3 coding sequence is TGTGCCAGCAGCAAACTAGCGGGGACCTACAATGAGCAGTTCTTC. This rearrangement joins TRBV7-6 to TRBJ2-1; 10 bases align to TRBD2. The CDR3 loop spans 15 amino acids. The V segment lost 5 bases and the J segment 2 bases; nucleotides outside the gene matches: 3. CDR1 is SGHVS and CDR2 is FNYEAQ in the germline V gene.

This clone came up once. J is TRBJ2-7 and V is TRBV6-1; D is possibly TRBD2 (5 bases). V was clipped by 6 bases and J by 3 bases, with 9 bases between them. CDR1 and CDR2 (germline): MNHNS, SASEGT. The CDR3 loop spans 12 amino acids. The chain's CDR3 is CASRDGLYEQYF. The CDR3 DNA reads TGTGCCAGCAGAGACGGACTCTACGAGCAGTACTTC.

The rearrangement joins TRBV10-3 to TRBJ1-1; D may be TRBD1 (6 bases). Germline CDR1 reads ENHRY; CDR2 reads SYGVKD. The CDR3 loop spans 13 amino acids. V was trimmed by 6 bases and J by 1 base, leaving 9 bases between them. The CDR3 spells CAIREGGNTEAFF. The CDR3 DNA reads TGTGCCATCAGGGAAGGGGGGAACACTGAAGCTTTCTTT.

The chain combines TRBV11-2 with TRBJ1-2; 9 nucleotides agree with TRBD1. The CDR3 spans 15 residues. V lost 5 bases and J lost 3; bases outside the gene matches: 7. The germline gives CDR1 SGHAT, CDR2 FQNNGV. The CDR3 loop is CASSAGQGRDYGYTF. The CDR3 region has the DNA TGTGCCAGCAGCGCGGGACAGGGAAGGGACTATGGCTACACCTTC.

The chain uses TRBV19 and TRBJ2-1, with TRBD2 identical over 8 bases. The V and J ends lost 6 bases and 7 bases, in that order; junction bases with no gene match: 17. The length of the CDR3 is 17 residues. CDR1 LNHDA and CDR2 SQIVND come from the germline V gene (reference sequence). The CDR3, as DNA: TGTGCCAGTAGCGCCGGGGGGGCTCAAACATGGGGGAATGAGCAGTTCTTC. Its translation is CASSAGGAQTWGNEQFF.

J is TRBJ1-6 and V is TRBV9; D not resolved. V was pared by 3 bases and J by 1 base, with 8 bases between. There are 15 residues in the CDR3. Germline CDR1 and CDR2: SGDLS and YYNGEE. DNA for the CDR3: TGTGCCAGCAGCGGCGGGGTGTCCTATAATTCACCCCTCCACTTT. It encodes CASSGGVSYNSPLHF.

The chain recombines TRBV5-1 with TRBJ2-5, with 8 bases matching TRBD1. J lost 5 bases, V lost 4 bases, and 13 bases had no gene match. Germline CDR1 SGHRS, CDR2 YFSETQ. The CDR3 length is 16 residues. CDR3 bases: TGCGCCAGCAGCGTACGGGACAGGATGGTTATGGAGACCCAGTACTTC. Its protein is CASSVRDRMVMETQYF.

The rearrangement joins TRBV11-2 to TRBJ1-2; D call uncertain. Per germline, CDR1 SGHAT and CDR2 FQNNGV. The CDR3 runs to 15 residues. Deletions cut 6 bases from V and 1 base from J, with 15 bases between. The CDR3 coding sequence is TGTGCCAGCAGTCTCAGTTTTGGAGTTAACTATGGCTACACCTTC. As protein: CASSLSFGVNYGYTF.

The genes are TRBV10-3 and TRBJ1-3; possibly TRBD1 for D (6 bases). The V gene lost 10 bases and the J gene lost 0 bases, with 13 bases spanning the gap. This CDR3 region has 14 residues. Germline CDR1 ENHRY, CDR2 SYGVKD. Here the CDR3 DNA reads TGTGCCACAGGACAGACGAGCTCTGGAAACACCATATATTTT. Amino acids: CATGQTSSGNTIYF.

This clone appeared a few times. The CDR3 spells CASSPPGSRYEQYF. CDR3 bases: TGTGCCAGCAGCCCCCCCGGTAGCCGGTACGAGCAGTACTTC. The chain couples TRBV4-2 to TRBJ2-7, with D hard to call. Germline CDR1 and CDR2: LGHNA and YNFKEQ. This CDR3 is 14 amino acids long. Trimming took 4 bases from V and 4 from J, leaving 14 bases between them.

This chain links TRBV19 with TRBJ1-2; no reliable D call. The CDR3 has 12 residues. Germline CDR1 reads LNHDA; CDR2 reads SQIVND (reference sequence). V was shortened by 4 bases and J by 3 bases, with 6 bases between the two germline ends. DNA for the CDR3: TGTGCCAGTAGTACACAAGACTATGGCTACACCTTC. It is translated as CASSTQDYGYTF.

V usage is TRBV6-5 and J usage is TRBJ1-1, with D maybe TRBD1 (5 bases). The CDR3 runs 15 residues. V was clipped by 6 bases and J by 3 bases, with 17 bases between them. CDR1 and CDR2 (germline): MNHEY, SVGAGI. The CDR3 nucleotides are TGTGCCAGCAGCTCTAACCAGGGATTCGACACTGAAGCTTTCTTT. As protein: CASSSNQGFDTEAFF.

V is TRBV5-4 and J is TRBJ1-6; D not resolved. The V gene lost 1 base and the J gene lost 11 bases, with 16 bases spanning the gap. In germline, CDR1 is SGHNT, CDR2 YYREEE (reference sequence). This CDR3 has 15 amino acids. CDR3 in amino acids: CASSLLSDSLAPLHF. The CDR3 DNA reads as TGTGCCAGCAGCTTGCTTAGTGATTCCCTAGCACCCCTCCACTTT. The whole variable domain, filled in from reference TRBV5-4 and TRBJ1-6, reads ETGVTQSPTHLIKTRGQQVTLRCSSQSGHNTVSWYQQALGQGPQFIFQYYREEENGRGNFPPRFSGLQFPNYSSELNVNALELDDSALYLCASSLLSDSLAPLHFGNGTRLTVT.

CDR3 sequence (DNA): TGTGCCAGCAGCTTGACCGTACTAGCGGGGGGCCCGATGGAGACCCAGTACTTC. Residues: CASSLTVLAGGPMETQYF. V is TRBV5-4 and J is TRBJ2-5; 12 bases map to TRBD2. Per the germline V gene, CDR1 is SGHNT and CDR2 is YYREEE (reference sequence). This CDR3 comprises 18 residues. With V trimmed by 1 base and J by 5 bases, 12 bases remained unmatched.

The V gene is TRBV19, the J gene TRBJ2-1, with 11 bases aligning to TRBD1. V shed 6 bases, J shed 9 bases, and the junction held 10 bases outside the gene matches. The CDR3 runs 15 residues. Germline V gene sequence: CDR1 LNHDA, CDR2 SQIVND (reference sequence). The CDR3 here is CASSVWTGGAGEQFF. The CDR3 DNA follows: TGTGCCAGTAGCGTCTGGACAGGGGGCGCGGGTGAGCAGTTCTTC.

The chain employs TRBV5-1 and TRBJ1-2; D gene ambiguous. Trimming removed 4 bases from V and 0 bases from J, with 4 bases in between. The CDR3 is 12 amino acids. The V gene's germline CDR1 is SGHRS and CDR2 YFSETQ. DNA for the CDR3: TGCGCCAGCAGCCCCACTAACTATGGCTACACCTTC. Its protein product is CASSPTNYGYTF.

This chain uses TRBV5-5 with TRBJ2-7; perhaps TRBD1 as D (5 bases). Germline values: CDR1 SGHKS, CDR2 YYEKEE (reference sequence). This CDR3 is built from 16 residues. Trimming pared 0 bases from V and 0 bases from J, leaving 13 bases between. The CDR3 reads CASSLAPRVSSYEQYF. CDR3 coding DNA: TGTGCCAGCAGCTTGGCACCCAGGGTGAGCTCCTACGAGCAGTACTTC.

The chain uses TRBV29-1 and TRBJ2-4; 7 bases line up with TRBD2. Germline CDR1 reads SQVTM; CDR2 reads ANQGSEA. The CDR3 runs to 13 residues. Trimming at V came to 4 bases and at J to 0 bases, leaving 0 bases not matched to a gene. CDR3 sequence (DNA): TGCAGCGTTGGCGGGGGAGCCAAAAACATTCAGTACTTC. This translates into CSVGGGAKNIQYF.

This chain links TRBV4-2 with TRBJ2-3; TRBD2 aligns across 8 bases. CDR3 length: 16 amino acids. Trimming cost V 1 base and J 5 bases; bases outside gene matches: 8. Germline values: CDR1 LGHNA, CDR2 YNFKEQ. CDR3 sequence reads: CASSQVDGGARDTQYF. The CDR3 coding sequence is TGTGCCAGCAGCCAAGTAGACGGGGGGGCCAGAGATACGCAGTATTTT.

This chain uses TRBV4-1 with TRBJ2-3; 12 nucleotides align to TRBD1. Germline CDR1 reads MGHRA; CDR2 reads YSYEKL. The CDR3 runs to 16 residues. The junction had 2 bases not matched to a gene; V was cut back by 0 bases and J by 4 bases. The CDR3 DNA reads as TGCGCCAGCAGCCAAGAGGGGACAGGGGGCTCAGATACGCAGTATTTT. Protein product: CASSQEGTGGSDTQYF.